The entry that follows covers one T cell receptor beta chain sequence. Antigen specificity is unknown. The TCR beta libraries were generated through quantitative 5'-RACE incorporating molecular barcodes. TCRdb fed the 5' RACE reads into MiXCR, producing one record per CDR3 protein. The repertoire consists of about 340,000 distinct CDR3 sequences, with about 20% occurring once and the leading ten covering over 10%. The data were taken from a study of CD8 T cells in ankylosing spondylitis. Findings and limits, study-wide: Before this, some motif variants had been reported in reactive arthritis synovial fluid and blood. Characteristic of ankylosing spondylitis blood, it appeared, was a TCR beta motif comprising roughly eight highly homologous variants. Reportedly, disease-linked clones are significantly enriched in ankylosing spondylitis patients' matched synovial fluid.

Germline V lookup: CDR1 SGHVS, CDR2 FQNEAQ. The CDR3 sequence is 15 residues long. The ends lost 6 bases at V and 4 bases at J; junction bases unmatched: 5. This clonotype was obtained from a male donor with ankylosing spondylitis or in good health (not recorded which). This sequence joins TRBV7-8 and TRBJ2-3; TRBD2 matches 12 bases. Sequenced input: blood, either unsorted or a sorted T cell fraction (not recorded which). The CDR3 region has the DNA TGTGCCAGCAGAGTGACTAGCGGGGGTGCAGATACGCAGTATTTT. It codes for CASRVTSGGADTQYF.